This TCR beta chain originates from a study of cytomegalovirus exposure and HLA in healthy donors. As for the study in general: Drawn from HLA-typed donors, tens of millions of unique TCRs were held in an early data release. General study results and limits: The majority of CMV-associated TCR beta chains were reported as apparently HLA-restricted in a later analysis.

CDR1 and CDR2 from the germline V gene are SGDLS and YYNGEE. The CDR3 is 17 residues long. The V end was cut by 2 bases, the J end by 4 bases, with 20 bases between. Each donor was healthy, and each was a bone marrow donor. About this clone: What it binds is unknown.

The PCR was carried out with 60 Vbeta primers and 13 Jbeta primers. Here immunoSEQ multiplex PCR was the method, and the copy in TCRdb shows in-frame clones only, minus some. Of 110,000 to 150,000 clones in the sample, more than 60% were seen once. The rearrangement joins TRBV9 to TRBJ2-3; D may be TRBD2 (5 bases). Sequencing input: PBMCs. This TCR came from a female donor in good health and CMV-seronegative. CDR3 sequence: CASSVKKGARVPDTQYF. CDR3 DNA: TGTGCCAGCAGCGTTAAAAAGGGAGCGCGGGTGCCAGATACGCAGTATTTT.